These 16 T cell receptor beta chains came from one sample sequenced in a study of T cells in Graves' hyperthyroidism and ophthalmopathy. The source material, RNA transcripts, was used to amplify TCR beta CDR3 regions. The HTBI primer set drove a first-round RT-PCR of the TCR CDR3. TCRdb analysed the multiplex PCR reads with MiXCR anew, one entry per CDR3 protein. The data show some 570,000 distinct CDR3 sequences, about 14% seen once. The sample comprised blood. The receptors come from a woman aged 18-29 years with Graves' ophthalmopathy.

This clonotype appeared many times. The rearrangement uses TRBV28 and TRBJ2-6; D may match TRBD1 or TRBD2 (5 bases each). The CDR3 covers 20 residues. V was pared by 3 bases and J by 0 bases, with 21 bases between. Germline V gene data show CDR1 as MDHEN and CDR2 as SYDVKM. The CDR3 region is CASSFVWGSTLSSGANVLTF. CDR3 coding DNA: TGTGCCAGCAGTTTTGTTTGGGGGTCTACCTTATCCTCTGGGGCCAACGTCCTGACTTTC.

V gene TRBV11-2 combines with J gene TRBJ1-2, with D possibly TRBD1 on 5 matching bases. Germline V CDR1 and CDR2: SGHAT, FQNNGV. The CDR3 spans 13 residues. The V and J ends lost 1 base and 10 bases respectively, with 13 bases between them. The DNA of the CDR3 is TGTGCCAGCAGCTTAGTCTCGGGGGTCTACTACACCTTC. Amino acids: CASSLVSGVYYTF. Full variable domain (outside the CDR3, taken from reference TRBV11-2 and TRBJ1-2): EAGVAQSPRYKIIEKRQSVAFWCNPISGHATLYWYQQILGQGPKLLIQFQNNGVVDDSQLPKDRFSAERLKGVDSTLKIQPAKLEDSAVYLCASSLVSGVYYTFGSGTRLTVV.

Ten or more counts support this clonotype. The gene calls are TRBV30 and TRBJ1-4; 7 bases are shared with TRBD1. The CDR3 consists of 11 residues. The V gene end was trimmed by 5 bases and the J gene end by 8 bases; junction bases not matched to a gene: 2. Germline V gene lookup returns CDR1 GTSNPN and CDR2 SVGIG (reference sequence). CDR3 protein: CAWGTAEKLFF. The CDR3 DNA is TGTGCCTGGGGGACAGCGGAAAAACTGTTTTTT.

This clonotype was seen repeatedly, ten times or more. The gene calls are TRBV3-1 and TRBJ2-2; 9 bases match TRBD2. The V gene end was trimmed by 3 bases and the J gene end by 7 bases; junction bases not matched to a gene: 6. Germline V lookup: CDR1 LGHDT, CDR2 YNNKEL (reference sequence). The CDR3 has 15 residues. CDR3 amino acids: CASSQIAGVGGELFF. As DNA, the CDR3 is TGTGCCAGCAGCCAGATAGCGGGAGTTGGCGGGGAGCTGTTTTTT.

The chain uses TRBV29-1 and TRBJ2-3, with 9 bases aligning to TRBD2. The ends lost 4 bases at V and 0 bases at J; junction bases unmatched: 5. This CDR3 region has 15 residues. The V gene's germline CDR1 is SQVTM and CDR2 ANQGSEA. The CDR3 region has the DNA TGCAGCGTTGGGCCTAGCGGGGCTAGCACAGATACGCAGTATTTT. Protein sequence: CSVGPSGASTDTQYF.

At least ten counts were recorded for this clonotype. This chain links TRBV12-3 or TRBV12-4 with TRBJ1-5; TRBD1 matches at 8 bases. The junction had 3 bases not matched to a gene; V was cut back by 5 bases and J by 3 bases. The CDR3 covers 14 residues. The CDR3 loop reads CASSRTGPNQPQHF. Here the CDR3 DNA reads TGTGCCAGCAGTCGGACAGGGCCCAATCAGCCCCAGCATTTT.

The genes are TRBV5-4 and TRBJ2-3, with TRBD1 identical over 12 bases. The CDR3 sequence is 16 residues long. Germline V gene data show CDR1 as SGHNT and CDR2 as YYREEE (reference sequence). V lost 4 bases to trimming and J lost 4 bases; unmatched junction nucleotides: 7. The CDR3 protein is CASSHSGTGGPDTQYF. DNA for the CDR3: TGTGCCAGCAGCCATTCCGGGACAGGGGGCCCAGATACGCAGTATTTT.

The sample holds many counts of this clonotype. This chain connects TRBV5-1 to TRBJ2-7; TRBD1 aligns across 11 bases. The CDR3 contains 15 residues. Trimming at V came to 4 bases and at J to 3 bases, leaving 6 bases not matched to a gene. In germline, CDR1 is SGHRS, CDR2 YFSETQ. The DNA of the CDR3 is TGCGCCAGCAGCGTCCTGGGACAGGGGGGCTACGAGCAGTACTTC. It encodes CASSVLGQGGYEQYF.

Many counts were recorded for this clonotype. V usage is TRBV29-1 and J usage is TRBJ2-1, with a tentative D call TRBD2 (6 bases). Trimming pared 2 bases from V and 5 bases from J, leaving 22 bases between. Germline assignment: CDR1 SQVTM and CDR2 ANQGSEA. This CDR3 contains 17 residues. The CDR3: CSVELSLGGGEHNEQFF. Here the CDR3 DNA reads TGCAGCGTTGAATTGTCATTGGGGGGAGGTGAACACAATGAGCAGTTCTTC.

In its sample, this clonotype was seen many times. CDR3 DNA sequence: TGTGCCAGCATATTGGGCAGGGGGAATACCGGGGAGCTGTTTTTT. This sequence encodes CASILGRGNTGELFF. The J gene is TRBJ2-2, the V gene TRBV7-8, with 7 bases that match TRBD1. The germline CDR1 and CDR2 sequences are SGHVS and FQNEAQ. CDR3 length equals 15 residues. The junction had 10 bases not matched to a gene; V was cut back by 7 bases and J by 5 bases.

This clonotype came up a few times. V is TRBV20-1 and J is TRBJ1-6, with TRBD1 matching 12 bases. The CDR3 is made up of 16 amino acids. V lost 4 bases to trimming and J lost 7 bases; unmatched junction nucleotides: 8. Germline CDR1 and CDR2: DFQATT and SNEGSKA (reference sequence). The CDR3 loop reads CSATPGQGARNSPLHF. CDR3 nucleotides: TGCAGTGCTACACCGGGACAGGGGGCTCGGAATTCACCCCTCCACTTT.

This clonotype was recorded many times. The chain carries TRBV6-1 and TRBJ2-7, with unresolved D. Germline lookup yields CDR1 MNHNS and CDR2 SASEGT. Trimming stripped 6 bases from V and 3 bases from J, with 9 bases between. The CDR3 sequence is 12 residues long. CDR3: CASRGPFYEQYF. The CDR3 DNA follows: TGTGCCAGCAGAGGACCTTTCTACGAGCAGTACTTC.

This clonotype was seen a handful of times. This chain uses TRBV7-2 with TRBJ1-2; 11 bases line up with TRBD1. There are 21 residues in the CDR3. V was clipped by 2 bases and J by 0 bases; unmatched bases: 17. Per the germline V gene, CDR1 is SGHTA and CDR2 is FQGNSA. This chain's CDR3 is CASSLIPRPGTGGIPNYGYTF. The CDR3 region has the DNA TGTGCCAGCAGCTTAATCCCAAGGCCCGGGACAGGGGGTATTCCTAACTATGGCTACACCTTC.

This clonotype came up once. A read error is possible here, since a much larger clone lies one base away. The conserved closing phenylalanine or tryptophan is absent in this CDR3, likely reflecting a read error. The chain combines TRBV9 with TRBJ1-1; no firm D call. V was pared by 4 bases and J by 4 bases, with 17 bases between. This CDR3 is 15 amino acids long. Germline V lookup: CDR1 SGDLS, CDR2 YYNGEE. The CDR3 reads CASSSRPVGVTEAFL. Here the CDR3 DNA reads TGTGCCAGCAGCTCTCGACCTGTCGGGGTCACTGAAGCTTTCCTT.

In its sample, this clonotype was seen a few times. V gene TRBV12-3 or TRBV12-4 combines with J gene TRBJ1-2, with D unclear. The CDR3 has 12 amino acids. V was pared by 6 bases and J by 11 bases, with 16 bases between. The CDR3 is CASSHSGVGYTF. CDR3 in DNA: TGTGCCAGCAGCCACTCGGGTGTGGGGTACACCTTC.

This clonotype was observed once. The V gene is TRBV30, the J gene TRBJ1-1, with unresolved D. The CDR3 has 13 residues. Per the germline V gene, CDR1 is GTSNPN and CDR2 is SVGIG (reference sequence). V was cut by 3 bases and J by 1 base, with 9 bases left in between. CDR3 in DNA: TGTGCCTGGAGCCTCACACCGAACACTGAAGCTTTCTTT. This codes for CAWSLTPNTEAFF.